A single sample is the source of the 8 T cell receptor beta chains below, sequenced in a study of technical replicates of blood from a few donors. Clones were sequenced by immunoSEQ multiplex PCR, and TCRdb holds only the in-frame ones, with some missing. Here the sample spans tens of thousands of clones, roughly 96% being singletons. Sequencing was carried out using T cells isolated from PBMCs. The receptors originated from a human donor in good health.

The chain combines TRBV6-1 with TRBJ1-1; D is ambiguous. This CDR3 has 12 residues. The ends were cut back, 6 bases at V and 8 bases at J, with 13 bases in the middle. Germline assignment: CDR1 MNHNS and CDR2 SASEGT. CDR3 residues: CASRWTAQEAFF. The CDR3 DNA reads as TGTGCCAGCAGGTGGACTGCTCAAGAAGCTTTCTTT.

The chain employs TRBV18 and TRBJ2-7, with TRBD1 matching 9 bases. Germline CDR1 is KGHSH and CDR2 is LQKENI. After removal of 3 bases from V and 3 bases from J, the junction contained 6 bases not matched to a gene. The CDR3 totals 15 residues. The CDR3 sequence is CASSPTTGQGYEQYF. DNA of the CDR3: TGTGCCAGCTCACCGACCACGGGACAGGGCTACGAGCAGTACTTC. The complete variable domain, with remaining parts taken from reference TRBV18 and TRBJ2-7, reads NAGVMQNPRHLVRRRGQEARLRCSPMKGHSHVYWYRQLPEEGLKFMVYLQKENIIDESGMPKERFSAEFPKEGPSILRIQQVVRGDSAAYFCASSPTTGQGYEQYFGPGTRLTVT.

The chain recombines TRBV6-5 with TRBJ2-7; 9 bases are shared with TRBD2. V trimming: 2 bases; J trimming: 4 bases; junction bases outside the gene matches: 6. CDR1 and CDR2 from the germline V gene are MNHEY and SVGAGI. The CDR3 totals 15 residues. In DNA, the CDR3 is TGTGCCAGCAGTTACCGGGCGGGAGGGCAATACGAGCAGTACTTC. Translated: CASSYRAGGQYEQYF.

The gene calls are TRBV10-1 and TRBJ1-1, with D tentatively TRBD1 (6 bases). With 7 bases removed from V and 4 bases from J, the gap between germline ends came to 13 bases. Germline-derived CDR1 and CDR2 are WNHNN and SYGVQD (reference sequence). The CDR3 sequence is 13 residues long. The CDR3 bases are TGCGCCAGCACCGACAGGACTGGCACTGAAGCTTTCTTT. Protein product: CASTDRTGTEAFF.

The V call is TRBV19, the J call TRBJ2-3, with 9 bases lining up with TRBD1. This CDR3 contains 15 residues. V lost 4 bases to trimming and J lost 3 bases; unmatched junction nucleotides: 5. Germline-derived CDR1 and CDR2 are LNHDA and SQIVND (reference sequence). The chain's CDR3 is CASSTGTGWTDTQYF. Written as DNA, the CDR3 is TGTGCCAGTAGTACGGGGACAGGGTGGACAGATACGCAGTATTTT. Together with reference TRBV19 and TRBJ2-3, the CDR3 gives the full variable domain: DGGITQSPKYLFRKEGQNVTLSCEQNLNHDAMYWYRQDPGQGLRLIYYSQIVNDFQKGDIAEGYSVSREKKESFPLTVTSAQKNPTAFYLCASSTGTGWTDTQYFGPGTRLTVL.

V gene TRBV19 combines with J gene TRBJ2-6; a possible D gene is TRBD1 (5 bases). The length of the CDR3 is 15 residues. Trimming left V 4 bases short and J 2 bases short, with 9 bases between. Germline V gene sequence: CDR1 LNHDA, CDR2 SQIVND (reference sequence). CDR3 in amino acids: CASSNQGAGANVLTF. The CDR3 bases are TGTGCCAGTAGTAACCAGGGTGCTGGGGCCAACGTCCTGACTTTC.

The V and J genes are TRBV30 and TRBJ2-5; the match to TRBD1 covers 7 bases. Germline loops: CDR1 GTSNPN, CDR2 SVGIG (reference sequence). The CDR3 spans 13 residues. V was pared by 0 bases and J by 4 bases, with 2 bases of the junction left unmatched. This CDR3 is CAWSVGTAETQYF. The CDR3 DNA reads as TGTGCCTGGAGTGTAGGGACAGCAGAGACCCAGTACTTC.

The chain carries TRBV18 and TRBJ2-7; D is unresolved. The CDR3 totals 15 residues. Germline loops: CDR1 KGHSH, CDR2 LQKENI. Trimming pared 5 bases from V and 3 bases from J, leaving 17 bases between. CDR3 protein: CASSASSVTFYEQYF. CDR3 DNA sequence: TGTGCCAGCTCAGCGAGCTCTGTTACTTTCTACGAGCAGTACTTC.